This passage covers 21 T cell receptor beta chains from one sample sequenced in a study of blood T cells in healthy people across ages. Through a sample-barcoded 5' primer and a J-beta primer mix, a second PCR was run for roughly 6 to 12 cycles. In TCRdb, the 5' RACE reads were re-called with MiXCR into one record per CDR3 protein. The top ten hold around 13% of the sample, which has some 1.1 million distinct CDR3 sequences, roughly two fifths seen once. Sequenced input: blood. The receptors come from a man aged 18 to 29 in good health.

J is TRBJ2-1 and V is TRBV20-1; tentative D call: TRBD2 (6 bases). The J call is uncertain, as TRBJ2-7 better fits the DNA end. This CDR3 has 16 residues. Germline V gene data show CDR1 as DFQATT and CDR2 as SNEGSKA (reference sequence). This CDR3 is CSARDTLGSSYNEQYF. Written as DNA, the CDR3 is TGCAGTGCTAGGGACACCCTCGGGAGCTCCTACAATGAGCAGTACTTC.

The chain employs TRBV4-1 and TRBJ1-1, with unresolved D. The CDR3 spans 14 residues. The germline V gene has CDR1 MGHRA and CDR2 YSYEKL. Deletions cut 3 bases from V and 10 bases from J, with 18 bases between. In DNA form, the CDR3 reads TGCGCCAGCAGCCAGGTTTATATGAACAAGGGAGCTTTCTTT. Protein: CASSQVYMNKGAFF.

The gene calls are TRBV4-1 and TRBJ2-3; 9 nucleotides line up with TRBD1. The CDR3 loop spans 16 amino acids. In germline, CDR1 is MGHRA, CDR2 YSYEKL. After removal of 4 bases from V and 2 bases from J, the junction contained 7 bases not matched to a gene. The CDR3 reads CASSLGTGTNTDTQYF. CDR3 DNA sequence: TGCGCCAGCAGCCTGGGGACAGGGACTAACACAGATACGCAGTATTTT.

The gene calls are TRBV12-3 or TRBV12-4 and TRBJ2-1; D is possibly TRBD2 (5 bases). This CDR3 has 18 amino acids. V lost 4 bases, J lost 3 bases, and 22 bases lay in between. The CDR3 DNA reads as TGTGCCAGCAGTTCCCTTTCCCCAACGGACTGGGGCTACAATGAGCAGTTCTTC. Protein sequence: CASSSLSPTDWGYNEQFF.

This chain connects TRBV13 to TRBJ2-3; D remains ambiguous. This CDR3 is built from 16 residues. Trimming shortened V by 3 bases and J by 2 bases, and 15 bases separated the two germline ends. CDR1 PRHDT and CDR2 FYEKMQ come from the germline V gene (reference sequence). The CDR3 nucleotides read TGTGCCAGCAGCTTGAGGACGAACCAATTCACAGATACGCAGTATTTT. This encodes CASSLRTNQFTDTQYF. Full variable domain (remainder filled in from reference TRBV13 and TRBJ2-3): AAGVIQSPRHLIKEKRETATLKCYPIPRHDTVYWYQQGPGQDPQFLISFYEKMQSDKGSIPDRFSAQQFSDYHSELNMSSLELGDSALYFCASSLRTNQFTDTQYFGPGTRLTVL.

The rearrangement joins TRBV6-2 or TRBV6-3 to TRBJ2-5; possible D gene TRBD2, 5 bases. This CDR3 is built from 14 residues. Germline assignment: CDR1 MNHEY and CDR2 SVGEGT. Trimming removed 3 bases at V and 11 bases at J, with 19 bases between. For the CDR3, the DNA is TGTGCCAGCAGTTATTGCGCTAGCTGGAATGAGCAGTACTTC. This gives the protein CASSYCASWNEQYF.

V and J are TRBV12-3 or TRBV12-4 and TRBJ1-1; TRBD1 might be the D (5 bases). V shed 5 bases and J shed 5 bases, with 15 bases lying between them. This CDR3 comprises 14 residues. The CDR3 reads CASSVWLGGTEAFF. Here the CDR3 DNA reads TGTGCCAGCAGTGTCTGGCTTGGGGGGACTGAAGCTTTCTTT.

The chain employs TRBV5-5 and TRBJ1-2; 7 positions match TRBD1. The CDR3 covers 15 residues. Germline-derived CDR1 and CDR2 are SGHKS and YYEKEE (reference sequence). V shed 2 bases, J shed 2 bases, and the junction held 6 bases outside the gene matches. This chain's CDR3 is CASSFTGQRNYGYTF. The DNA for the CDR3 is TGTGCCAGCAGCTTTACGGGACAGCGAAACTATGGCTACACCTTC.

The chain has TRBV5-1 and TRBJ1-2; 7 positions agree with TRBD1. Looked up from germline, CDR1 is SGHRS and CDR2 is YFSETQ. The ends lost 3 bases at V and 2 bases at J; junction bases unmatched: 13. CDR3 length: 17 amino acids. In DNA, the CDR3 is TGCGCCAGCAGCTCCGAACTGCCCGGACAGGACAACTATGGCTACACCTTC. It is translated as CASSSELPGQDNYGYTF.

The chain joins TRBV7-8 to TRBJ2-5, with 7 bases identical to TRBD1. The germline CDR1 and CDR2 sequences are SGHVS and FQNEAQ. The V gene end was trimmed by 3 bases and the J gene end by 11 bases; junction bases not matched to a gene: 24. The CDR3 is 18 residues long. The CDR3 DNA is TGTGCCAGCAGCTTTACATTCGGGACAGCTTCCTCCTACAATGAGCAGTACTTC. This gives the protein CASSFTFGTASSYNEQYF.

This clonotype was found many times. The gene calls are TRBV10-3 and TRBJ1-2; possibly TRBD1 for D (5 bases). Trimming cost V 9 bases and J 9 bases, with 23 bases left between them. The CDR3 covers 14 residues. Per germline, CDR1 ENHRY and CDR2 SYGVKD. In DNA, the CDR3 is TGTGCCATTGATTCCGGGACCACAACTCCAAGCTACACCTTC. Amino acid sequence: CAIDSGTTTPSYTF.

A few counts support this clonotype. V is TRBV7-9 and J is TRBJ2-1, with 7 bases identical to TRBD1. Germline V lookup: CDR1 SEHNR, CDR2 FQNEAQ (reference sequence). The junction had 6 bases not matched to a gene; V was cut back by 1 base and J by 0 bases. The CDR3 contains 17 residues. CDR3 DNA: TGTGCCAGCAGCTTAGGTGGGGACAGAAACTCCTACAATGAGCAGTTCTTC. This sequence encodes CASSLGGDRNSYNEQFF. The full variable domain, rest sourced from reference TRBV7-9 and TRBJ2-1, is DTGVSQNPRHKITKRGQNVTFRCDPISEHNRLYWYRQTLGQGPEFLTYFQNEAQLEKSRLLSDRFSAERPKGSFSTLEIQRTEQGDSAMYLCASSLGGDRNSYNEQFFGPGTRLTVL.

There are a few counts of this clonotype. The rearrangement joins TRBV27 to TRBJ2-5; 7 positions match TRBD1. V lost 0 bases and J lost 0; bases outside the gene matches: 4. Per the germline V gene, CDR1 is MNHEY and CDR2 is SMNVEV (reference sequence). The length of the CDR3 is 16 residues. This chain's CDR3 is CASSLSYRGHQETQYF. The CDR3 nucleotides are TGTGCCAGCAGTTTATCCTACAGGGGCCACCAAGAGACCCAGTACTTC.

The CDR3 is CASSWPRTDTQYF. As DNA, the CDR3 is TGTGCCAGCAGCTGGCCTCGCACAGATACGCAGTATTTT. This chain links TRBV13 with TRBJ2-3; D is unresolved. Trimming took 4 bases from V and 1 from J, leaving 6 bases between them. Germline V gene lookup returns CDR1 PRHDT and CDR2 FYEKMQ (reference sequence). There are 13 residues in the CDR3. Together with reference TRBV13 and TRBJ2-3, the CDR3 gives the full variable domain: AAGVIQSPRHLIKEKRETATLKCYPIPRHDTVYWYQQGPGQDPQFLISFYEKMQSDKGSIPDRFSAQQFSDYHSELNMSSLELGDSALYFCASSWPRTDTQYFGPGTRLTVL.

On this clonotype: A much more abundant neighbour one base away suggests this may be a read error. The genes are TRBV12-3 or TRBV12-4 and TRBJ2-7; D ambiguous. Trimming pared 6 bases from V and 3 bases from J, leaving 9 bases between. CDR3 size: 12 residues. CDR3: CASRPTSYEQYF. The CDR3 region has the DNA TGTGCCAGCAGGCCCACCAGCTACGAGCAGTACTTC.

V is TRBV27 and J is TRBJ2-3, with 16 bases that match TRBD2. The CDR3 covers 16 residues. CDR1 and CDR2 (germline): MNHEY, SMNVEV (reference sequence). After removal of 2 bases from V and 7 bases from J, the junction contained 3 bases not matched to a gene. As DNA, the CDR3 is TGTGCCAGCAGTTTAAAGGGACTAGCGGGGGGGTATACGCAGTATTTT. Amino acid sequence: CASSLKGLAGGYTQYF.

The rearrangement joins TRBV13 to TRBJ2-1, with D possibly TRBD2 on 6 matching bases. The CDR3 loop spans 15 amino acids. Deletions cut 5 bases from V and 5 bases from J, with 16 bases between. CDR1 and CDR2 from the germline V gene are PRHDT and FYEKMQ (reference sequence). The CDR3 bases are TGTGCCAGCAGCCAGTATGGGGACTGGAACAATGAGCAGTTCTTC. It codes for CASSQYGDWNNEQFF. The full variable domain, completed using reference TRBV13 and TRBJ2-1, is AAGVIQSPRHLIKEKRETATLKCYPIPRHDTVYWYQQGPGQDPQFLISFYEKMQSDKGSIPDRFSAQQFSDYHSELNMSSLELGDSALYFCASSQYGDWNNEQFFGPGTRLTVL.

This clonotype occurred a few times. CDR3 sequence: CASSQEGGQIQETQYF. The CDR3 nucleotides are TGCGCCAGCAGCCAAGAAGGTGGTCAGATCCAAGAGACCCAGTACTTC. The chain uses TRBV4-1 and TRBJ2-5; D is unresolved. Per germline, CDR1 MGHRA and CDR2 YSYEKL. The CDR3 is 16 amino acids. The germline V and J ends were trimmed by 0 bases and 1 base, with 12 bases remaining between them.

This clonotype turned up a few times. The V and J genes are TRBV9 and TRBJ2-7; weak D call: TRBD2 (6 bases). Germline V gene sequence: CDR1 SGDLS, CDR2 YYNGEE. Trimming removed 1 base from V and 3 bases from J, with 17 bases in between. This CDR3 comprises 16 residues. The CDR3 is CASSVLPGTALYEQYF. In DNA, the CDR3 is TGTGCCAGCAGCGTACTACCCGGGACTGCACTCTACGAGCAGTACTTC.

This clonotype has ten or more counts. The chain combines TRBV4-3 with TRBJ1-5; 8 nucleotides agree with TRBD1. The CDR3 totals 17 residues. V dropped 0 bases and J dropped 0; count of bases not matched to a gene: 4. Per germline, CDR1 LGHNA and CDR2 YSLEER. CDR3 amino acids: CASSQDWTGSSNQPQHF. CDR3 nucleotides: TGCGCCAGCAGCCAAGATTGGACAGGGTCTAGCAATCAGCCCCAGCATTTT.

This clonotype has a count of ten or more. The chain combines TRBV9 with TRBJ2-1, with D maybe TRBD2 (6 bases). The germline V gene has CDR1 SGDLS and CDR2 YYNGEE. V was shortened by 0 bases and J by 0 bases, with 7 bases between the two germline ends. The CDR3 totals 15 residues. CDR3 sequence: CASSVDGGSYNEQFF. The CDR3 nucleotides read TGTGCCAGCAGCGTAGACGGGGGCTCCTACAATGAGCAGTTCTTC.